The 17 T cell receptor beta chains below come from one sample, sequenced in a study of CD8 T cells in ankylosing spondylitis. The antigens these receptors bind are not known. TCRdb re-called the 5' RACE reads through MiXCR, storing one row per CDR3 protein. The sample yields some 85,000 distinct CDR3 sequences, roughly 10% seen once. Study-level findings and limits: The study identified a TCR beta motif of several highly homologous variants that appeared characteristic of ankylosing spondylitis blood.

Sequencing input: blood, either unsorted or a sorted T cell fraction (not recorded which). The source is a male donor with ankylosing spondylitis.

This clonotype has ten or more counts. The V call is TRBV9, the J call TRBJ2-1; 7 bases match TRBD2. Germline CDR1 SGDLS, CDR2 YYNGEE. CDR3 size: 18 residues. Trimming at V came to 4 bases and at J to 2 bases, leaving 15 bases not matched to a gene. CDR3 sequence: CASSPSPGLAVPYNEQFF. The CDR3 DNA reads as TGTGCCAGCAGCCCATCCCCCGGGCTAGCGGTTCCCTACAATGAGCAGTTCTTC.

This clonotype was found once. The rearrangement links TRBV2 to TRBJ2-3; the D is unclear. The germline V gene has CDR1 SNHLY and CDR2 FYNNEI. The ends were cut back, 4 bases at V and 2 bases at J, with 10 bases in the middle. The CDR3 spans 14 residues. CDR3 bases: TGTGCCAGCAGTGCGGACGGACCCACAGATACGCAGTATTTT. This sequence encodes CASSADGPTDTQYF.

By proportion, this clonotype is medium-sized. The chain carries TRBV11-2 and TRBJ2-1; 9 nucleotides agree with TRBD2. The CDR3 length is 16 residues. Unmatched junction bases numbered 12, after V lost 5 bases and J lost 7 bases. Germline CDR1 SGHAT, CDR2 FQNNGV. DNA for the CDR3: TGTGCCAGCAGCCCGAGGCCTAGCGGGATGGGGAATGAGCAGTTCTTC. Translation gives CASSPRPSGMGNEQFF.

There are many counts of this clonotype. The chain carries TRBV25-1 and TRBJ2-5; the D gene could be TRBD1 or TRBD2 (6 bases each). The V gene lost 2 bases and the J gene lost 4 bases, with 11 bases spanning the gap. The CDR3 has 14 residues. Germline lookup yields CDR1 MGHDK and CDR2 SYGVNS. CDR3 sequence reads: CASSELRGRETQYF. In DNA form, the CDR3 reads TGTGCCAGCAGTGAACTTCGGGGGCGAGAGACCCAGTACTTC.

The chain combines TRBV27 with TRBJ2-1, with TRBD2 matching 7 bases. V lost 5 bases, J lost 4 bases, and 11 bases stayed unmatched. CDR3 length: 16 residues. CDR1 and CDR2 (germline): MNHEY, SMNVEV (reference sequence). CDR3 sequence (DNA): TGTGCCAGCAGTCTTTCATTAGCGGGCGGTTACAATGAGCAGTTCTTC. Translated: CASSLSLAGGYNEQFF.

This clonotype was recorded at least ten times. The chain uses TRBV13 and TRBJ2-7, with D tentatively TRBD2 (6 bases). Trimming removed 5 bases from V and 5 bases from J, with 19 bases in between. Germline V gene data show CDR1 as PRHDT and CDR2 as FYEKMQ (reference sequence). The CDR3 contains 15 residues. The CDR3 is CASSPLLSEGHEQYF. The CDR3 coding sequence is TGTGCCAGCAGCCCTCTTCTCTCGGAGGGGCACGAGCAGTACTTC.

This clonotype showed up just a few times. V is TRBV27 and J is TRBJ2-1, with no clear D. There are 15 residues in the CDR3. Germline V CDR1 and CDR2: MNHEY, SMNVEV (reference sequence). The V end was cut by 4 bases, the J end by 0 bases, with 10 bases between. The CDR3 coding sequence is TGTGCCAGCAGTTACGACGTTAGCTCCTACAATGAGCAGTTCTTC. Translation gives CASSYDVSSYNEQFF.

This clonotype was recorded at least ten times. The chain is built from TRBV15 and TRBJ2-2; TRBD1 matches at 11 bases. Germline V gene data show CDR1 as LNHNV and CDR2 as YYDKDF (reference sequence). The V gene end was trimmed by 5 bases and the J gene end by 4 bases; junction bases not matched to a gene: 3. The CDR3 is 15 residues long. The CDR3 DNA reads TGTGCCACCAGCGAGGACAGGGGGCTCACCGGGGAGCTGTTTTTT. It specifies CATSEDRGLTGELFF.

A few counts support this clonotype. V gene TRBV6-5 combines with J gene TRBJ1-5, with D perhaps TRBD1 (6 bases). CDR1 and CDR2 from the germline V gene are MNHEY and SVGAGI. The CDR3 consists of 16 residues. V gave up 2 bases and J gave up 6 bases, with 17 bases separating them. Written as DNA, the CDR3 is TGTGCCAGCAGTTACCCCCCTCAGGGGAGAGTTCAGCCCCAGCATTTT. It specifies CASSYPPQGRVQPQHF.

This clonotype was picked up many times. The chain employs TRBV20-1 and TRBJ1-2; D gene ambiguous. V was shortened by 1 base and J by 4 bases, with 4 bases between the two germline ends. The CDR3 runs to 11 residues. Germline V gene data show CDR1 as DFQATT and CDR2 as SNEGSKA (reference sequence). The CDR3 DNA sequence: TGCAGTGCTAGAGCCAGCTATGGCTACACCTTC. This codes for CSARASYGYTF.

This clonotype was counted ten times or more. V is TRBV29-1 and J is TRBJ2-3; D is undetermined. This CDR3 has 10 residues. V shed 7 bases and J shed 11 bases, with 13 bases lying between them. CDR1 is SQVTM and CDR2 is ANQGSEA in the germline V gene. The CDR3 reads CSGIQGWQYF. In nucleotides, the CDR3 is TGCAGCGGAATCCAAGGGTGGCAGTATTTT.

Many counts were recorded for this clonotype. This sequence joins TRBV7-9 and TRBJ2-3; no clear D. Germline assignment: CDR1 SEHNR and CDR2 FQNEAQ (reference sequence). Trimming cost V 5 bases and J 4 bases, with 10 bases left between them. The CDR3 loop spans 13 amino acids. CDR3 residues: CASSPARADTQYF. The CDR3 nucleotides read TGTGCCAGCAGCCCAGCCAGAGCAGATACGCAGTATTTT. The full variable domain, completed using reference TRBV7-9 and TRBJ2-3, is DTGVSQNPRHKITKRGQNVTFRCDPISEHNRLYWYRQTLGQGPEFLTYFQNEAQLEKSRLLSDRFSAERPKGSFSTLEIQRTEQGDSAMYLCASSPARADTQYFGPGTRLTVL.

This clonotype was detected only once. This chain connects TRBV6-1 to TRBJ2-7; TRBD2 might be the D (5 bases). V was clipped by 2 bases and J by 5 bases, with 25 bases between them. The V gene's germline CDR1 is MNHNS and CDR2 SASEGT. This CDR3 region has 18 residues. CDR3 amino acids: CASSERFMVSRLAHEQYF. The CDR3 DNA is TGTGCCAGCAGTGAAAGGTTTATGGTGTCCCGGCTAGCCCACGAGCAGTACTTC.

The chain links TRBV4-1 to TRBJ1-5; 9 positions match TRBD1. CDR1 and CDR2 from the germline V gene are MGHRA and YSYEKL. The CDR3 totals 15 residues. J lost 6 bases, V lost 2 bases, and 5 bases had no gene match. The CDR3 DNA is TGCGCCAGCAGCCAAAAACAGGGGGCTAGTCAGCCCCAGCATTTT. Translated, it gives CASSQKQGASQPQHF.

This clonotype has at least ten counts. The rearrangement links TRBV29-1 to TRBJ2-1; 9 bases are a match to TRBD1. J was trimmed by 7 bases and V by 7 bases; bases with no gene match: 5. Germline lookup yields CDR1 SQVTM and CDR2 ANQGSEA. The CDR3 covers 12 residues. CDR3 sequence: CSANRGRNEQFF. DNA for the CDR3: TGCAGCGCGAACAGGGGGCGGAATGAGCAGTTCTTC.

This clonotype appeared a few times. The chain couples TRBV18 to TRBJ2-1; 7 nucleotides line up with TRBD2. Unmatched junction bases numbered 5, after V lost 3 bases and J lost 3 bases. Germline V gene sequence: CDR1 KGHSH, CDR2 LQKENI. The CDR3 totals 15 residues. The CDR3 DNA reads as TGTGCCAGCTCACCCCCTAGCGGCGGCTACAATGAGCAGTTCTTC. Protein product: CASSPPSGGYNEQFF.

In its sample, this clonotype was seen a few times. The V gene is TRBV19, the J gene TRBJ1-1; maybe TRBD1 (6 bases). The CDR3 is made up of 15 amino acids. CDR1 and CDR2 (germline): LNHDA, SQIVND (reference sequence). V was pared by 1 base and J by 5 bases, with 14 bases between. CDR3 in amino acids: CASSIVGGASTEAFF. The DNA for the CDR3 is TGTGCCAGTAGTATAGTGGGGGGGGCGAGTACTGAAGCTTTCTTT.